The clone carrying this TCR beta chain was picked up a small number of times. The sample belongs to a study of cytomegalovirus exposure and HLA in healthy donors. A multiplex PCR was run with 60 Vbeta primers and 13 Jbeta primers. The assay was immunoSEQ multiplex PCR, and TCRdb's table has in-frame clones only and misses some. The sample consists of 150,000 or so clones, approximately 86% of them appearing once. V lost 2 bases and J lost 7, with 14 bases in between. Per the germline V gene, CDR1 is MNHNS and CDR2 is SASEGT. There are 14 residues in the CDR3. J is TRBJ1-2 and V is TRBV6-1; D not certain. The sequenced sample was PBMCs. The origin of this receptor is a woman younger than 35 in good health and CMV-seronegative. Written as DNA, the CDR3 is TGTGCCAGCAGTGAATGGGAGGAGGCGGGTGGCTACACCTTC. It translates to CASSEWEEAGGYTF.